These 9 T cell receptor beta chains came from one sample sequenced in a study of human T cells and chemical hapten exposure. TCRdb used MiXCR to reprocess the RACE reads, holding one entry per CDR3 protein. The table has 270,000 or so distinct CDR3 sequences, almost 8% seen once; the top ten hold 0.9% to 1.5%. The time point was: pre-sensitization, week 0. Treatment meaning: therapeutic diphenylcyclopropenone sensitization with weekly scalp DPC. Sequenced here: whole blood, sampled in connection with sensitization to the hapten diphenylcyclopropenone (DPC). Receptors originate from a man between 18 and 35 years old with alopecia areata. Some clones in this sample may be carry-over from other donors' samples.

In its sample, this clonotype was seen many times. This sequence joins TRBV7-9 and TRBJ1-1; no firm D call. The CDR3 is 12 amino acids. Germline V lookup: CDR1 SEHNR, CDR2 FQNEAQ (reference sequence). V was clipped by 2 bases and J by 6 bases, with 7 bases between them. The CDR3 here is CASSLKGSEAFF. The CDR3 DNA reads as TGTGCCAGCAGCTTAAAGGGCTCTGAAGCTTTCTTT.

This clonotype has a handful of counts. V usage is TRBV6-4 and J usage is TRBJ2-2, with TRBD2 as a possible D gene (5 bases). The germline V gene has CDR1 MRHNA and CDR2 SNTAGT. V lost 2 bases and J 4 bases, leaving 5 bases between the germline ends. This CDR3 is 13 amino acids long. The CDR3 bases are TGTGCCAGCAGTGACGGGAGCACCGGGGAGCTGTTTTTT. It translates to CASSDGSTGELFF.

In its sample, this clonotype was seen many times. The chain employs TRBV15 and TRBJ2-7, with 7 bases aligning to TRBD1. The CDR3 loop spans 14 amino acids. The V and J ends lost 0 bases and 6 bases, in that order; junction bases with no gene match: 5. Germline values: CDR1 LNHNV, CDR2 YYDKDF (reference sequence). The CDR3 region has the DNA TGTGCCACCAGCAGAGATTTGAGGGGGCCCGAGCAGTACTTC. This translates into CATSRDLRGPEQYF.

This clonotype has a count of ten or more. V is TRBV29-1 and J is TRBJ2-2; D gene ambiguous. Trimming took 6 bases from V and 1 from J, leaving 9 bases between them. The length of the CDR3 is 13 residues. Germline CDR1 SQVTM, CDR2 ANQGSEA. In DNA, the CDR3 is TGCAGCGTGATCTCGGGGAACACCGGGGAGCTGTTTTTT. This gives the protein CSVISGNTGELFF.

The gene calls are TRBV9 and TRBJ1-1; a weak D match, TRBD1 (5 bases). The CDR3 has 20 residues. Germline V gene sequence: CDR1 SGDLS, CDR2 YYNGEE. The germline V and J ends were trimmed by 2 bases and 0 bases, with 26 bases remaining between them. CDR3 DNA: TGTGCCAGCAGCGTGAATAGTCTCGTGGGGGTTGCGGTAATGAACACTGAAGCTTTCTTT. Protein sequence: CASSVNSLVGVAVMNTEAFF.

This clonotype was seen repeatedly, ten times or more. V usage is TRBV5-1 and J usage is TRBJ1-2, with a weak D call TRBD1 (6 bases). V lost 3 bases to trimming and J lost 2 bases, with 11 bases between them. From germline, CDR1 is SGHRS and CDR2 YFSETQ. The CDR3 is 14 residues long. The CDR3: CASSWGRSNYGYTF. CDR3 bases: TGCGCCAGCAGCTGGGGGCGGTCCAACTATGGCTACACCTTC.

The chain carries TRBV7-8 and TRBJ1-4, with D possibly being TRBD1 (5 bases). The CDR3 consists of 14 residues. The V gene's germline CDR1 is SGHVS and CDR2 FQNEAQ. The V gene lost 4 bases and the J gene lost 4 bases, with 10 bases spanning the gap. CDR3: CASSSGPINEKLFF. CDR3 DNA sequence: TGTGCCAGCAGCTCGGGACCGATTAATGAAAAACTGTTTTTT. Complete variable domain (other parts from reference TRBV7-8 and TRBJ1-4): GAGVSQSPRYKVAKRGQDVALRCDPISGHVSLFWYQQALGQGPEFLTYFQNEAQLDKSGLPSDRFFAERPEGSVSTLKIQRTQQEDSAVYLCASSSGPINEKLFFGSGTQLSVL.

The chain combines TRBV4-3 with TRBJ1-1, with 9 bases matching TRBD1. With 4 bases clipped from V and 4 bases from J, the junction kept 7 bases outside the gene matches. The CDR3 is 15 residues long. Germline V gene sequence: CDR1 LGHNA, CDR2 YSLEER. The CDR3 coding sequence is TGCGCCAGCAGCCTAGGGACAGGGACCGGCACTGAAGCTTTCTTT. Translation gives CASSLGTGTGTEAFF.

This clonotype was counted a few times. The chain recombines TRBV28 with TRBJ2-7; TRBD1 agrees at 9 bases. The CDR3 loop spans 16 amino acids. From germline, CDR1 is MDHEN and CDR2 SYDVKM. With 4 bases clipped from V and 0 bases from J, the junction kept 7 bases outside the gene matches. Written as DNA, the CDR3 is TGTGCCAGCAGTTCTAAGAACAGGGGGCTCTCCTACGAGCAGTACTTC. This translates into CASSSKNRGLSYEQYF.